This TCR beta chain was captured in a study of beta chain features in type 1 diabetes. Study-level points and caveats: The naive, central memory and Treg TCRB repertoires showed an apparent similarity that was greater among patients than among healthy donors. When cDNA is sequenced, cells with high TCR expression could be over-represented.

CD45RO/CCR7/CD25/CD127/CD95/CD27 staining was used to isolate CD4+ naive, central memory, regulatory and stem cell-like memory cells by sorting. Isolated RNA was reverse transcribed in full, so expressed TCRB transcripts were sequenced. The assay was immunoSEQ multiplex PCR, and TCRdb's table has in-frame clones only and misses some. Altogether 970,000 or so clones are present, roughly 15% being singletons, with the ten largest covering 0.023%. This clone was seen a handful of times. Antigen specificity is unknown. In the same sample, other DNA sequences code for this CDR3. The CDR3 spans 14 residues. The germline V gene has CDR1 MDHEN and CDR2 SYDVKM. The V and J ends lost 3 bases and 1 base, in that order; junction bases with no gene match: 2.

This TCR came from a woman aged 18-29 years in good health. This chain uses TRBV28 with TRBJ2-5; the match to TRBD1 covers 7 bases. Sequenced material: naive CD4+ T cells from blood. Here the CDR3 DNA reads TGTGCCAGCAGTTTGGGACAGATCCAAGAGACCCAGTACTTC. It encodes CASSLGQIQETQYF.